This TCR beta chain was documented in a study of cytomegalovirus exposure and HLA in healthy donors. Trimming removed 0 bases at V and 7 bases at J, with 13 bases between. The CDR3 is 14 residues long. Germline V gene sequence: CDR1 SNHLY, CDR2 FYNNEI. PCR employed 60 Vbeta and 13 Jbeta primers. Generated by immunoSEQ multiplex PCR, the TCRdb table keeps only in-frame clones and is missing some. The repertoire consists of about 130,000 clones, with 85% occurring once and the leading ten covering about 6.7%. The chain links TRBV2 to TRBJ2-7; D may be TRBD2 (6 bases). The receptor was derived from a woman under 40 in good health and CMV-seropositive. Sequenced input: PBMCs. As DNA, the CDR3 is TGTGCCAGCAGTGAAGCGGATCCCGGAGGGGAGCAGTACTTC. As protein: CASSEADPGGEQYF.